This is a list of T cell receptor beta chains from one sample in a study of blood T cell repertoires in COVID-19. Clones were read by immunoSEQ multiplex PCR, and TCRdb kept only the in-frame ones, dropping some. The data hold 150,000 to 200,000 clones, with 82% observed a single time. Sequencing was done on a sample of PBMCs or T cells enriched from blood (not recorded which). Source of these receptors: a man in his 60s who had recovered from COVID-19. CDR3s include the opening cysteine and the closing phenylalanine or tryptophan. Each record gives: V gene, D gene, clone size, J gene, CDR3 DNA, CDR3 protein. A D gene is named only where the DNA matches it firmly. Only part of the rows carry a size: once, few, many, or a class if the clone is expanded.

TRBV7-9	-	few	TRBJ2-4	TGTGCCAGCAGCCCCCGGGCCTACACAGGGCATCAGTACTTC	CASSPRAYTGHQYF
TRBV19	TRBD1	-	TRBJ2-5	TGTGCCAGTAGTACACAGGGGGCCCAAGAGACCCAGTACTTC	CASSTQGAQETQYF
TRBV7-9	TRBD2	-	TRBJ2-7	TGTGCCAGCAGCTCTCTGGCGGGAGGACGCTACGAGCAGTACTTC	CASSSLAGGRYEQYF
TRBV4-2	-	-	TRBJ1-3	TGTGCCAGCAGCCCGTTAGCACCCATCGCTGGAAACACCATATATTTT	CASSPLAPIAGNTIYF
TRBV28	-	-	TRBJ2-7	TGTGCCAGCCGGGCCACAGGTTTTCCCTACGAGCAGTACTTC	CASRATGFPYEQYF
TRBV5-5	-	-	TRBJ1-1	TGTGCCAGCAGCTTGGGCGGGGGCACTGAAGCTTTCTTT	CASSLGGGTEAFF
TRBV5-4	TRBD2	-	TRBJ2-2	TGTGCCAGCAGCAGACTAGCGGAGAACACCGGGGAGCTGTTTTTT	CASSRLAENTGELFF
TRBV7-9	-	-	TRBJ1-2	TGTGCCAGCAGCTTAGGTACTGGGAGCTATGGCTACACCTTC	CASSLGTGSYGYTF
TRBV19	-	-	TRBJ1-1	TGTGCCAGTAGTCTCGTTCGGGGGGGCGGGACTGAAGCTTTCTTT	CASSLVRGGGTEAFF
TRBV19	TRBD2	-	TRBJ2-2	TGTGCCAGTAGTTGGTCGGGACTACCTTACACCGGGGAGCTGTTTTTT	CASSWSGLPYTGELFF
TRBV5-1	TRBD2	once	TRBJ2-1	TGCGCCAGCAGCTTGGCCCCCGGCGGGAGGGACAATGAGCAGTTCTTC	CASSLAPGGRDNEQFF
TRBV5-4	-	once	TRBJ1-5	TGTGCCAGCAGCTCAGGGCCCTATAGCAATCAGCCCCAGCATTTT	CASSSGPYSNQPQHF
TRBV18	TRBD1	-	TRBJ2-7	TGTGCCAGCTCACCACGGACAGGTATCTACGAGCAGTACTTC	CASSPRTGIYEQYF
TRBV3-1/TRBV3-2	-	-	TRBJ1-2	TGTGCCAGCAGCTCCCGTAGAGGGGGCTACACCTTC	CASSSRRGGYTF
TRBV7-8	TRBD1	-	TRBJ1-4	TGTGCCAGCAGCTTAGGGGACAGGGATAATGAAAAACTGTTTTTT	CASSLGDRDNEKLFF
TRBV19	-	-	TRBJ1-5	TGTGCCAGTATGGAGTCGGGTCAGCCCCAGCATTTT	CASMESGQPQHF
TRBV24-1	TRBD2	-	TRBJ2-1	TGTGCCACCAATAGCGGGAGGGCCAATGAGCAGTTCTTC	CATNSGRANEQFF
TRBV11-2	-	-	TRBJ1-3	TGTGCCAGCAGCTTAGGCACGAGCTCTGGAAACACCATATATTTT	CASSLGTSSGNTIYF
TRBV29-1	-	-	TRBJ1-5	TGCAGCGTTGAATTCGGGGGGGGTCAGCCCCAGCATTTT	CSVEFGGGQPQHF
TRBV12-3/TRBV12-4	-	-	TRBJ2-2	TGTGCCAGCCAACAGGTTCCCGGGGAGCTGTTTTTT	CASQQVPGELFF
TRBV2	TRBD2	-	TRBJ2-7	TGTGCCAGCAGGACTAGCGGACTCTACGAGCAGTACTTC	CASRTSGLYEQYF
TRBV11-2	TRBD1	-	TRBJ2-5	TGTGCCAGCAGATCTACCCTGGTCGGGACAGGAGAGACCCAGTACTTC	CASRSTLVGTGETQYF
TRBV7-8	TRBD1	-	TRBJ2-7	TGTGCCAGCAGCTTGGGGACAGGGGCCTACGAGCAGTACTTC	CASSLGTGAYEQYF
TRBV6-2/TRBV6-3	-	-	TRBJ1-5	TGTGCCAGCAGTCCCGACAGTAATAGCAATCAGCCCCAGCATTTT	CASSPDSNSNQPQHF